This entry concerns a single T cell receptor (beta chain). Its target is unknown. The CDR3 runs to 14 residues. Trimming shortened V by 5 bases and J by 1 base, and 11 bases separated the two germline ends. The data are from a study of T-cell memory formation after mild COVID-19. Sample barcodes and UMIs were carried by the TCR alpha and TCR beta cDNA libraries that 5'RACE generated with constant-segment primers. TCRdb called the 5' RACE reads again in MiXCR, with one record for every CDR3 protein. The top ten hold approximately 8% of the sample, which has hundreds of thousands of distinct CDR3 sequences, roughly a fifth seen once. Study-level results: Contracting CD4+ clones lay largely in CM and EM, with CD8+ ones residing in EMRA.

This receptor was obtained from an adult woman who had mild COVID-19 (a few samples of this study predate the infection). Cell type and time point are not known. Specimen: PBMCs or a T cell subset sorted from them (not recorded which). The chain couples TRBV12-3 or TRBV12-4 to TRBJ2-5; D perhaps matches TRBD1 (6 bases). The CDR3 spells CASSTSQGQETQYF. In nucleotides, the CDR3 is TGTGCCAGCAGTACATCACAGGGCCAAGAGACCCAGTACTTC.